Each of the 10 T cell receptor beta chains below was sequenced from the same sample in a study of blood T cell repertoires in COVID-19. Sequencing used immunoSEQ multiplex PCR; TCRdb keeps in-frame clones, though not all of them. In the table there are roughly 250,000 clones, about 80% of which are singletons. The specimen was peripheral blood. These receptors originate from an elderly woman with acute or convalescent COVID-19.

This clone was picked up one time. The chain joins TRBV7-9 to TRBJ2-7; D is perhaps TRBD1 (5 bases). The CDR3 totals 14 residues. Trimming pared 3 bases from V and 0 bases from J, leaving 9 bases between. From germline, CDR1 is SEHNR and CDR2 FQNEAQ (reference sequence). The CDR3, as DNA: TGTGCCAGCAGCTTTACAGGCGGCTCCTACGAGCAGTACTTC. This translates into CASSFTGGSYEQYF.

This rearrangement joins TRBV25-1 to TRBJ1-6; a possible D gene is TRBD1 (5 bases). Germline assignment: CDR1 MGHDK and CDR2 SYGVNS. The ends were cut back, 5 bases at V and 6 bases at J, with 14 bases in the middle. The CDR3 loop spans 15 amino acids. The CDR3 DNA reads as TGTGCCAGCAGTACAGGAATGGGGCCTAATTCACCCCTCCACTTT. It specifies CASSTGMGPNSPLHF.

The chain joins TRBV7-2 to TRBJ2-2; D might be TRBD2 (7 bases). The CDR3 consists of 16 residues. The germline V gene has CDR1 SGHTA and CDR2 FQGNSA. The ends were cut back, 1 base at V and 0 bases at J, with 9 bases in the middle. CDR3 in amino acids: CASSLEGGTNTGELFF. CDR3 DNA sequence: TGTGCCAGCAGCTTAGAGGGGGGGACGAACACCGGGGAGCTGTTTTTT.

J is TRBJ1-2 and V is TRBV3-1 (or the pseudogene TRBV3-2), with D unclear. Germline CDR1 is LGHDT and CDR2 is YNNKEL (reference sequence). The germline V and J ends were trimmed by 0 bases and 1 base, with 6 bases remaining between them. The CDR3 loop spans 14 amino acids. This CDR3 is CASSQDLSNYGYTF. The CDR3 nucleotides are TGTGCCAGCAGCCAAGATCTCAGTAACTATGGCTACACCTTC.

The rearrangement joins TRBV28 to TRBJ2-1; perhaps TRBD2 as D (6 bases). The CDR3 spans 15 residues. V was cut by 5 bases and J by 5 bases, with 16 bases left in between. From germline, CDR1 is MDHEN and CDR2 SYDVKM. The CDR3 reads CASSTIRRGHNEQFF. In nucleotides, the CDR3 is TGTGCCAGCAGTACTATCAGGAGGGGACACAATGAGCAGTTCTTC.

The chain joins TRBV20-1 to TRBJ1-2; a possible D gene is TRBD1 (5 bases). The V and J ends lost 3 bases and 7 bases respectively, with 12 bases between them. Germline V lookup: CDR1 DFQATT, CDR2 SNEGSKA (reference sequence). There are 12 residues in the CDR3. CDR3 region: CSASQGVGGYTF. The DNA of the CDR3 is TGCAGTGCTAGTCAGGGCGTCGGTGGCTACACCTTC.

The V call is TRBV5-1, the J call TRBJ2-2; the match to TRBD1 covers 7 bases. After removal of 6 bases from V and 2 bases from J, the junction contained 4 bases not matched to a gene. The CDR3 is made up of 14 amino acids. Germline lookup yields CDR1 SGHRS and CDR2 YFSETQ. Written as DNA, the CDR3 is TGCGCCAGCATCCCAGGGGGTAACACCGGGGAGCTGTTTTTT. Protein product: CASIPGGNTGELFF.

The V gene is TRBV5-1, the J gene TRBJ1-1; possible D gene TRBD1, 6 bases. The V end lost 0 bases, the J end lost 7 bases, and 16 bases lay between the germline ends. The CDR3 length is 15 residues. Germline CDR1 SGHRS, CDR2 YFSETQ. The CDR3 here is CASSLAGAQGNEAFF. The CDR3 coding sequence is TGCGCCAGCAGCTTGGCAGGGGCCCAGGGTAATGAAGCTTTCTTT.

The chain is built from TRBV2 and TRBJ1-2; TRBD1 aligns across 8 bases. The ends lost 5 bases at V and 8 bases at J; junction bases unmatched: 7. Germline V lookup: CDR1 SNHLY, CDR2 FYNNEI. The CDR3 extends over 13 amino acids. The DNA for the CDR3 is TGTGCCAGCAGTAAGGACAGGGACGGGGGCTACACCTTC. It specifies CASSKDRDGGYTF.

This sequence joins TRBV6-2 or TRBV6-3 and TRBJ2-7; TRBD1 agrees at 8 bases. Trimming at V came to 6 bases and at J to 6 bases, leaving 13 bases not matched to a gene. CDR1 and CDR2 from the germline V gene are MNHEY and SVGEGT. The CDR3 is 15 amino acids. The CDR3 here is CASRPQGARSLEQYF. The CDR3 region has the DNA TGTGCCAGCAGACCTCAGGGGGCCAGGTCTCTCGAGCAGTACTTC.